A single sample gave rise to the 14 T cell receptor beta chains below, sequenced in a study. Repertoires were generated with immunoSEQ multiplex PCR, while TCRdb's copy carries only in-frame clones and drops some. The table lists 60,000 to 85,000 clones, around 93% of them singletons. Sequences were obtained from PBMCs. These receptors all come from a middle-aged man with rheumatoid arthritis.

Here the CDR3 reads CASSTGGRIYEQYF. The CDR3 DNA reads as TGTGCCAGCAGTACGGGGGGCAGGATATACGAGCAGTACTTC. This chain joins TRBV6-5 and TRBJ2-7, with a weak D call TRBD2 (7 bases). The length of the CDR3 is 14 residues. Trimming took 5 bases from V and 4 from J, leaving 15 bases between them. Per the germline V gene, CDR1 is MNHEY and CDR2 is SVGAGI.

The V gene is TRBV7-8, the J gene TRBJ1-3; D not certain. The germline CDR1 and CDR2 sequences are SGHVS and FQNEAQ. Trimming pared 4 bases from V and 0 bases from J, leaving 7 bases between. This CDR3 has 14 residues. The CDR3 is CASSSQYSGNTIYF. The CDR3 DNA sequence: TGTGCCAGCAGCTCGCAGTACTCTGGAAACACCATATATTTT.

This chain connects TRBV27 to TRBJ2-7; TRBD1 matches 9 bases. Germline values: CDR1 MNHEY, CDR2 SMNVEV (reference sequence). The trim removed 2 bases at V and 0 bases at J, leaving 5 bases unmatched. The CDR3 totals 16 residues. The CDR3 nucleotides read TGTGCCAGCAGTTTAACAGGGGGCGAGAACTCCTACGAGCAGTACTTC. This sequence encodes CASSLTGGENSYEQYF.

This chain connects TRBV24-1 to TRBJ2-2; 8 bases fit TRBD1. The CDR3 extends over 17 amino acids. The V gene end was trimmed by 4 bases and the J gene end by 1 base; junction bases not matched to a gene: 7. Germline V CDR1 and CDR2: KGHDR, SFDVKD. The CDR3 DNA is TGTGCCACCAGTGACCCGTCGGACAGGGAGAACACCGGGGAGCTGTTTTTT. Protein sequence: CATSDPSDRENTGELFF.

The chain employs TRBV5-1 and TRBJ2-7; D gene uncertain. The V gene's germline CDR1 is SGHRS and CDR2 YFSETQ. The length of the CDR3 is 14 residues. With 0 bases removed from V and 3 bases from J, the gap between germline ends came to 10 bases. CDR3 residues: CASSLAASSYEQYF. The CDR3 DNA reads TGCGCCAGCAGCTTGGCCGCCAGCAGCTACGAGCAGTACTTC.

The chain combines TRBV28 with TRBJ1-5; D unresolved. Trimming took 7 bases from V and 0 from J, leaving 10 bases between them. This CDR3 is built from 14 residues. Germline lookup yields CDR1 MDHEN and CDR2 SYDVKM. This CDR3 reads CASTPDISNQPQHF. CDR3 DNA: TGTGCCAGCACCCCCGACATTAGCAATCAGCCCCAGCATTTT.

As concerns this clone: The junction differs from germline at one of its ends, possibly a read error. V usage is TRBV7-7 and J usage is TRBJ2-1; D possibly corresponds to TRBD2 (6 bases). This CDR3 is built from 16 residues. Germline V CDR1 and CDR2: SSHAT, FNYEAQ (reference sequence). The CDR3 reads CASSLAATRVVNEQFF. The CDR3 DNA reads TGTGCTAGCAGCTTAGCTGCGACTAGAGTGGTGAATGAGCAGTTCTTC.

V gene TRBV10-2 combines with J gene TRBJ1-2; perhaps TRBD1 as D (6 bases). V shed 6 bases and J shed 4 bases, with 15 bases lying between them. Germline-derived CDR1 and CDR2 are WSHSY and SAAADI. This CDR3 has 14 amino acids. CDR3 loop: CASRPRDTLYGYTF. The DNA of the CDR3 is TGCGCCAGCAGGCCCCGGGACACCCTCTATGGCTACACCTTC.

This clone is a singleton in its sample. CDR3 coding DNA: TGTGCCAGCAGCCAGACAGGGGGCAAAGAGACCCAGTACTTC. Residues: CASSQTGGKETQYF. This chain joins TRBV3-1 (or the pseudogene TRBV3-2) and TRBJ2-5; TRBD1 matches 10 bases. Unmatched junction bases numbered 1, after V lost 3 bases and J lost 3 bases. The germline gives CDR1 LGHDT, CDR2 YNNKEL (reference sequence). This CDR3 contains 14 residues.

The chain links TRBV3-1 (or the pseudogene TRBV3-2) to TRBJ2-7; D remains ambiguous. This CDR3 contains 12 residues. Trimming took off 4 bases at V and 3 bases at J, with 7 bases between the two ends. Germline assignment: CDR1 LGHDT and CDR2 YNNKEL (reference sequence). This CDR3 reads CASSRLNYEQYF. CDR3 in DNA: TGTGCCAGCAGCCGGTTAAACTACGAGCAGTACTTC.

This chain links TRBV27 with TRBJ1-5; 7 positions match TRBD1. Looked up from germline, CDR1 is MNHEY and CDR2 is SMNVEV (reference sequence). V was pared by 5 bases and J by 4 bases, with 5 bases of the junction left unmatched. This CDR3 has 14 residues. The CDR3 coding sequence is TGTGCCAGCAGTGGGCGACAGGGAAATCAGCCCCAGCATTTT. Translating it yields CASSGRQGNQPQHF.

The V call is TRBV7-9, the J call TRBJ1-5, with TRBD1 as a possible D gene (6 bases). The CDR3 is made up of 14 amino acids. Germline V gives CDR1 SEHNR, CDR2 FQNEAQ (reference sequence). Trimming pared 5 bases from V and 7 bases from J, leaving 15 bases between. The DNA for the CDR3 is TGTGCCAGCAGCCGAGGGGGGGTTAACCAGCCCCAGCATTTT. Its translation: CASSRGGVNQPQHF.

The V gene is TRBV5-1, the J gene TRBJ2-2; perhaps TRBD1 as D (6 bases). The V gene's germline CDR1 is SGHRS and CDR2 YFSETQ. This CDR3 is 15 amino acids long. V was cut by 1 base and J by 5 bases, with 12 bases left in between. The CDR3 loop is CASSLIEGETGELFF. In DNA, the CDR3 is TGCGCCAGCAGCTTGATCGAGGGGGAGACCGGGGAGCTGTTTTTT.

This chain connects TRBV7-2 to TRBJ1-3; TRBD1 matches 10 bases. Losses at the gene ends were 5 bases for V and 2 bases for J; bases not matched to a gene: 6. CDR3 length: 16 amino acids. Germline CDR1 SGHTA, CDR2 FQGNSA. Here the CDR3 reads CASSPDRGLTGNTIYF. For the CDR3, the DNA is TGTGCCAGCAGCCCAGACAGGGGGCTGACTGGAAACACCATATATTTT.